This TCR beta chain was recovered during a study of blood T cell repertoires in COVID-19. Study background: PBMCs, B-cell-depleted T cells, or T cells provided the cDNA or gDNA that made up the material.

Donors in Cohort 3 who had recovered were those with two negative PCRs, healthcare professional clearance, or resolution of their symptoms. Trimming removed 0 bases at V and 3 bases at J, with 15 bases between. CDR1 and CDR2 (germline): LGHNA, YSLEER. The CDR3 spans 17 residues. Method: immunoSEQ multiplex PCR; TCRdb's copy keeps in-frame clones and lacks some. The sample yields fewer than 600,000 clones, more than 75% seen once. The chain employs TRBV4-3 and TRBJ1-5; maybe TRBD1 (5 bases). The TCR comes from a woman aged 40 to 50 who had recovered from COVID-19. The sequenced sample was PBMCs or T cells enriched from blood (not recorded which). The CDR3 loop is CASSQDRYIRDNQPQHF. The CDR3 nucleotides are TGCGCCAGCAGCCAAGATCGGTATATCAGGGACAATCAGCCCCAGCATTTT.